The 9 T cell receptor beta chains reported below all come from one sample, sequenced in a study of read filtering for tumor transcriptome and immune sequencing. This library used approximately 0.4 ug RNA and molecular barcoded adaptors spanning alpha/delta and beta/gamma chains. TCRdb re-called the reads through MiXCR, storing one row per CDR3 protein. The sample has approximately 62,000 distinct CDR3 sequences; around 20% are singletons. The sample comprised a population of CD138-negative cells sorted from bone marrow. These receptors all stem from a donor at least 40 years old with multiple myeloma.

In its sample, this clonotype was seen many times. The rearrangement uses TRBV20-1 and TRBJ2-1; tentative D call: TRBD2 (6 bases). Trimming removed 5 bases from V and 5 bases from J, with 16 bases in between. The germline gives CDR1 DFQATT, CDR2 SNEGSKA (reference sequence). This CDR3 is built from 14 residues. CDR3 sequence (DNA): TGCAGTGCTTTAACTAGCTGGGGGGACAATGAGCAGTTCTTC. It encodes CSALTSWGDNEQFF.

The chain links TRBV7-2 to TRBJ2-5; TRBD2 matches at 7 bases. The CDR3 extends over 15 amino acids. The V gene's germline CDR1 is SGHTA and CDR2 FQGNSA. J was trimmed by 2 bases and V by 0 bases; bases with no gene match: 3. CDR3 nucleotide sequence: TGTGCCAGCAGCTTAGCGTTGGGGGGGCAAGAGACCCAGTACTTC. This encodes CASSLALGGQETQYF.

This clonotype is medium-sized in the sample. This chain joins TRBV2 and TRBJ2-7; 8 positions agree with TRBD1. Germline CDR1 SNHLY, CDR2 FYNNEI. The V and J ends lost 6 bases and 7 bases, in that order; junction bases with no gene match: 11. This CDR3 is built from 14 residues. The CDR3 nucleotides read TGTGCCAGCAGCCCGGACAGGGCAACGGGGGAGCAGTACTTC. The encoded protein is CASSPDRATGEQYF.

As concerns this clonotype: A much larger clone lies a single base off, so this may be a read error. The chain is built from TRBV7-2 and TRBJ2-1, with a weak D call TRBD2 (5 bases). Germline CDR1 reads SGHTA; CDR2 reads FQGNSA. The CDR3 covers 13 residues. CDR3 in amino acids: CASSPQRAGEQLF. The CDR3 coding sequence is TGTGCCAGCAGCCCCCAGAGGGCGGGTGAGCAGCTCTTC.

This clonotype came up many times. V gene TRBV30 combines with J gene TRBJ2-1; 9 bases align to TRBD1. Trimming took 5 bases from V and 5 from J; bases not matched to a gene: 4. There are 13 residues in the CDR3. Germline CDR1 and CDR2: GTSNPN and SVGIG (reference sequence). CDR3 in DNA: TGTGCCTGGGACAGGGGGATAAACAATGAGCAGTTCTTC. This gives the protein CAWDRGINNEQFF.

This clonotype was observed a few times. This chain's CDR3 is CASSPGAERETQYF. For the CDR3, the DNA is TGTGCCAGTAGTCCGGGAGCGGAGAGAGAGACCCAGTACTTC. The rearrangement uses TRBV19 and TRBJ2-5; D might be TRBD2 (6 bases). Trimming pared 5 bases from V and 4 bases from J, leaving 14 bases between. Per the germline V gene, CDR1 is LNHDA and CDR2 is SQIVND (reference sequence). CDR3 length: 14 residues. Full variable domain (missing parts from reference TRBV19 and TRBJ2-5): DGGITQSPKYLFRKEGQNVTLSCEQNLNHDAMYWYRQDPGQGLRLIYYSQIVNDFQKGDIAEGYSVSREKKESFPLTVTSAQKNPTAFYLCASSPGAERETQYFGPGTRLLVL.

This clonotype was seen repeatedly, ten times or more. V usage is TRBV7-2 and J usage is TRBJ2-7; 10 nucleotides match TRBD2. The CDR3 has 15 residues. CDR1 is SGHTA, CDR2 FQGNSA, per germline. V shed 2 bases and J 2 bases; nucleotides not matched to a gene: 3. The CDR3 nucleotides read TGTGCCAGCAGCTTATGGCTAGCGGGGGCCTACGAGCAGTACTTC. It yields the protein CASSLWLAGAYEQYF.

There are many counts of this clonotype. This chain joins TRBV7-3 and TRBJ1-1; 8 bases are a match to TRBD1. The ends lost 8 bases at V and 14 bases at J; junction bases unmatched: 13. This CDR3 is built from 12 residues. Germline CDR1 is SGHTA and CDR2 is FQGTGA. CDR3 nucleotide sequence: TGTGCCAGCTCGAAGGACAGGGCCCGGTCGTTCTTT. Its translation: CASSKDRARSFF.

Many counts were recorded for this clonotype. The V call is TRBV9, the J call TRBJ2-5, with D possibly being TRBD2 (5 bases). Germline V gene data show CDR1 as SGDLS and CDR2 as YYNGEE. This CDR3 spans 15 amino acids. V gave up 0 bases and J gave up 1 base, with 10 bases separating them. The CDR3 DNA sequence: TGTGCCAGCAGCGTAGCAGCGGCCCTCCAAGAGACCCAGTACTTC. Encoded protein: CASSVAAALQETQYF. Full variable domain (rest looked up from reference TRBV9 and TRBJ2-5): DSGVTQTPKHLITATGQRVTLRCSPRSGDLSVYWYQQSLDQGLQFLIQYYNGEERAKGNILERFSAQQFPDLHSELNLSSLELGDSALYFCASSVAAALQETQYFGPGTRLLVL.